A single sample gave rise to the 20 T cell receptor beta chains below, sequenced in a study of cytomegalovirus exposure and HLA in healthy donors (dated by TCRdb to about 2017). Library construction relied on the immunoSEQ multiplex PCR assay. For the multiplex PCR, a mixture combining 60 forward primers for TCR Vbeta segments and 13 reverse primers for TCR Jbeta segments was used. This is the immuneACCESS table as TCRdb keeps it, with only in-frame sequences that have V and J called. A part of the clones is gone; compared with another copy, unresolved V genes explain less than half, and the rest is unexplained. The sample table holds under 150,000 clones, of which roughly 9% were seen once. The ten largest clones capture over 6.5% of the sample. Sequenced: PBMCs. The origin of the receptors is a woman aged 35 to 49 in good health and CMV-seropositive.

Only a few counts were recorded for this clone. This chain connects TRBV5-1 to TRBJ2-5, with a weak D call TRBD2 (6 bases). The V end was cut by 4 bases, the J end by 3 bases, with 10 bases between. Germline V gene sequence: CDR1 SGHRS, CDR2 YFSETQ. The CDR3 totals 13 residues. The CDR3 loop is CASSRGGEETQYF. The CDR3 bases are TGCGCCAGCAGCCGGGGCGGGGAAGAGACCCAGTACTTC.

This clone was observed a handful of times. The CDR3 loop reads CASSEGSGTGWQYF. CDR3 bases: TGTGCCAGCAGTGAAGGGTCCGGGACAGGCTGGCAGTACTTC. The chain employs TRBV6-1 and TRBJ2-7, with 8 bases that match TRBD1. V shed 1 base and J 9 bases; nucleotides not matched to a gene: 8. Germline V gene sequence: CDR1 MNHNS, CDR2 SASEGT. This CDR3 contains 14 residues.

This clone was found a few times. The chain couples TRBV27 to TRBJ1-2; D is perhaps TRBD1 (5 bases). The CDR3 sequence is 13 residues long. Trimming shortened V by 2 bases and J by 7 bases, and 11 bases separated the two germline ends. Per germline, CDR1 MNHEY and CDR2 SMNVEV (reference sequence). The CDR3: CASSLLQGGGYTF. In DNA form, the CDR3 reads TGTGCCAGCAGTTTACTCCAGGGCGGTGGCTACACCTTC.

The chain carries TRBV5-1 and TRBJ2-3, with 8 bases lining up with TRBD1. In germline, CDR1 is SGHRS, CDR2 YFSETQ. Losses at the gene ends were 4 bases for V and 0 bases for J; bases not matched to a gene: 7. The CDR3 totals 16 residues. CDR3 sequence reads: CASSPDRGSSTDTQYF. Written as DNA, the CDR3 is TGCGCCAGCAGCCCCGACAGGGGAAGCAGCACAGATACGCAGTATTTT.

This clone has just a few counts. The chain is built from TRBV6-5 and TRBJ2-7; D uncertain. The CDR3 covers 14 residues. Germline V CDR1 and CDR2: MNHEY, SVGAGI. V was pared by 2 bases and J by 2 bases, with 10 bases between. The CDR3 sequence is CASSYGRFTYEQYF. DNA of the CDR3: TGTGCCAGCAGTTACGGCAGATTTACCTACGAGCAGTACTTC.

This clone occurred a few times. The genes are TRBV9 and TRBJ2-6; maybe TRBD1 (5 bases). V lost 1 base, J lost 4 bases, and 9 bases lay in between. Germline CDR1 is SGDLS and CDR2 is YYNGEE. The CDR3 sequence is 15 residues long. CDR3 sequence (DNA): TGTGCCAGCAGCGTACAGGGAACAGGGGCCAACGTCCTGACTTTC. This sequence encodes CASSVQGTGANVLTF.

Points on this clone: The junction does not match germline at one end; this may be a read error. The chain links TRBV5-1 to TRBJ2-2; 9 nucleotides align to TRBD1. The CDR3 is made up of 16 amino acids. Germline CDR1 SGHRS, CDR2 YFSETQ. DNA for the CDR3: TGCGCCAGCAGATTGGACAGGGGACGAAACACCGGGGAGCTGTTTTTT. Amino acid sequence: CASRLDRGRNTGELFF.

This rearrangement joins TRBV4-1 to TRBJ1-4; D uncertain. Germline CDR1 is MGHRA and CDR2 is YSYEKL. Trimming removed 5 bases at V and 6 bases at J, with 16 bases between. The CDR3 loop spans 15 amino acids. CDR3 in amino acids: CASSSTDKGDEKLFF. CDR3 coding DNA: TGCGCCAGCAGCTCAACTGATAAGGGAGATGAAAAACTGTTTTTT.

This sequence joins TRBV5-1 and TRBJ2-7; 8 bases map to TRBD1. Germline CDR1 is SGHRS and CDR2 is YFSETQ. The V gene end was trimmed by 4 bases and the J gene end by 11 bases; junction bases not matched to a gene: 14. The CDR3 sequence is 14 residues long. Written as DNA, the CDR3 is TGCGCCAGCAGCCCCCTCGGACAGGGTGAGTCAAAGTACTTC. As protein: CASSPLGQGESKYF.

This clone was detected a few times. Other DNA sequences in this specimen translate into the identical CDR3. This chain connects TRBV29-1 to TRBJ1-2, with D perhaps matching TRBD1 (5 bases). With 2 bases removed from V and 7 bases from J, the gap between germline ends came to 14 bases. The CDR3 is 13 residues long. CDR1 SQVTM and CDR2 ANQGSEA come from the germline V gene. The CDR3 DNA reads as TGCAGCGTTGAAATGGTCGCGGGGGGTGGCTACACCTTC. Protein product: CSVEMVAGGGYTF.

This clone has a handful of counts. V and J are TRBV9 and TRBJ2-5; 11 bases fit TRBD1. Germline V gives CDR1 SGDLS, CDR2 YYNGEE. CDR3 size: 15 residues. V dropped 2 bases and J dropped 4; count of bases not matched to a gene: 4. The CDR3 region is CASSVTGTGGETQYF. CDR3 bases: TGTGCCAGCAGCGTGACCGGGACAGGGGGAGAGACCCAGTACTTC.

This clone was counted a few times. In DNA, the CDR3 is TGTGCCAGCAGCGTAGGATCGGAGGGATGGAGCTACGAGCAGTACTTC. Amino acids: CASSVGSEGWSYEQYF. The chain links TRBV9 to TRBJ2-7, with D possibly TRBD2 on 6 matching bases. The V gene's germline CDR1 is SGDLS and CDR2 YYNGEE. Between the trimmed V and J ends, which lost 0 bases and 3 bases, there was a span of 16 bases. The CDR3 has 16 residues.

This clone has just a few counts. The chain recombines TRBV5-1 with TRBJ1-2; unclear D gene. V lost 0 bases, J lost 6 bases, and 12 bases lay in between. The CDR3 has 14 amino acids. In germline, CDR1 is SGHRS, CDR2 YFSETQ. In nucleotides, the CDR3 is TGCGCCAGCAGCTTGGGAGGGTACGCGGATGGCTACACCTTC. Encoded protein: CASSLGGYADGYTF.

The J gene is TRBJ1-4, the V gene TRBV5-4; a possible D gene is TRBD1 (5 bases). Germline loops: CDR1 SGHNT, CDR2 YYREEE (reference sequence). CDR3 length equals 15 residues. V was clipped by 4 bases and J by 0 bases, with 10 bases between them. CDR3 sequence: CASSPTTATNEKLFF. The CDR3, as DNA: TGTGCCAGCAGCCCGACGACAGCAACTAATGAAAAACTGTTTTTT.

This clone was seen more than once but under ten times. The rearrangement links TRBV6-5 to TRBJ1-2; 7 bases agree with TRBD1. This CDR3 is 14 amino acids long. Looked up from germline, CDR1 is MNHEY and CDR2 is SVGAGI. V gave up 5 bases and J gave up 5 bases; unmatched junction bases: 8. Written as DNA, the CDR3 is TGTGCCAGCAGTCCCAGGGGGACACAATATGGCTACACCTTC. Amino acids: CASSPRGTQYGYTF.

This chain links TRBV9 with TRBJ1-3; D not certain. Germline V CDR1 and CDR2: SGDLS, YYNGEE. This CDR3 has 13 amino acids. Trimming cost V 2 bases and J 0 bases, with 3 bases left between them. The CDR3, as DNA: TGTGCCAGCAGCGTTAACTCTGGAAACACCATATATTTT. Translated, it gives CASSVNSGNTIYF.

The rearrangement joins TRBV7-3 to TRBJ2-1; tentatively, D is TRBD2 (6 bases). With 5 bases removed from V and 4 bases from J, the gap between germline ends came to 21 bases. The germline V gene has CDR1 SGHTA and CDR2 FQGTGA. This CDR3 is built from 17 residues. Here the CDR3 DNA reads TGTGCCAGCAGCCTCCTGGGACCTCTGGGGGGTTACAATGAGCAGTTCTTC. This gives the protein CASSLLGPLGGYNEQFF.

This clone has just a few counts. The rearrangement links TRBV9 to TRBJ1-3; possibly TRBD1 for D (6 bases). The V gene lost 4 bases and the J gene lost 0 bases, with 14 bases spanning the gap. CDR1 and CDR2 (germline): SGDLS, YYNGEE. The CDR3 length is 16 residues. The CDR3 sequence: CASSPWEGGSGNTIYF. CDR3 DNA sequence: TGTGCCAGCAGCCCCTGGGAAGGGGGCTCTGGAAACACCATATATTTT.

The chain carries TRBV5-1 and TRBJ2-3; D unresolved. Germline V lookup: CDR1 SGHRS, CDR2 YFSETQ. The V gene lost 6 bases and the J gene lost 1 base, with 18 bases spanning the gap. The CDR3 is 16 amino acids. DNA for the CDR3: TGCGCCAGCAAATATTCGGTCACCGAGGGCACAGATACGCAGTATTTT. It yields the protein CASKYSVTEGTDTQYF. Full variable domain (outside the CDR3, taken from reference TRBV5-1 and TRBJ2-3): KAGVTQTPRYLIKTRGQQVTLSCSPISGHRSVSWYQQTPGQGLQFLFEYFSETQRNKGNFPGRFSGRQFSNSRSEMNVSTLELGDSALYLCASKYSVTEGTDTQYFGPGTRLTVL.

This clone has just a few counts. V gene TRBV14 combines with J gene TRBJ2-5, with TRBD1 matching over 10 bases. The CDR3 runs 14 residues. J lost 5 bases, V lost 4 bases, and 4 bases had no gene match. In germline, CDR1 is SGHDN, CDR2 FVKESK. The DNA for the CDR3 is TGTGCCAGCAGCCGCCGGACAGGGGGGGAGACCCAGTACTTC. Translating gives CASSRRTGGETQYF.